A single sample is the source of the 3 T cell receptor beta chains below, sequenced in a study of regulatory T cells in long-lasting Graves disease. Noted time point: persistent/refractory GD, antithyroid drugs over 5 years with positive TRAb. Scientists built the TCR library using RNA that was extracted from PBMCs. Construction of TCR beta libraries relied on iRepertoire HTBI primers and on Arm-PCR targeting CDR3 regions. TCRdb independently ran MiXCR on the multiplex PCR reads; one entry per CDR3 protein. The sample records some 470,000 distinct CDR3 sequences, about a fifth being singletons. The starting material was peripheral blood mononuclear cells (PBMCs), obtained when the disease was refractory, from a patient treated with antithyroid drugs. The receptors here all came from a female donor with Graves disease.

This clonotype has just a few counts. The chain couples TRBV9 to TRBJ1-2; D perhaps matches TRBD1 (5 bases). V was clipped by 1 base and J by 6 bases, with 10 bases between them. Looked up from germline, CDR1 is SGDLS and CDR2 is YYNGEE. The CDR3 extends over 13 amino acids. CDR3 nucleotide sequence: TGTGCCAGCAGCGTACAGGGTACGGATGGCTACACCTTC. This sequence encodes CASSVQGTDGYTF.

This clonotype came up many times. The J gene is TRBJ1-5, the V gene TRBV7-2; weak D call: TRBD1 (6 bases). Looked up from germline, CDR1 is SGHTA and CDR2 is FQGNSA. V was shortened by 6 bases and J by 6 bases, with 9 bases between the two germline ends. This CDR3 has 12 amino acids. CDR3 amino acids: CASRGGGQPQHF. The CDR3 nucleotides read TGTGCCAGCAGAGGGGGGGGTCAGCCCCAGCATTTT. Full variable domain (missing parts from reference TRBV7-2 and TRBJ1-5): GAGVSQSPSNKVTEKGKDVELRCDPISGHTALYWYRQSLGQGLEFLIYFQGNSAPDKSGLPSDRFSAERTGGSVSTLTIQRTQQEDSAVYLCASRGGGQPQHFGDGTRLSIL.

Note on this clonotype: A read error may be the cause here, since a much bigger clone is one base away. This chain joins TRBV28 and TRBJ1-2; 8 nucleotides match TRBD1. The CDR3 extends over 13 amino acids. The J segment lost 6 bases and the V segment lost 5 bases, leaving 5 bases of the junction unmatched. Germline lookup yields CDR1 MDHEN and CDR2 SYDVKM. The CDR3 here is CASSETGVDGYTF. DNA of the CDR3: TGTGCCAGCAGTGAGACAGGGGTGGATGGCTACACCTTC.